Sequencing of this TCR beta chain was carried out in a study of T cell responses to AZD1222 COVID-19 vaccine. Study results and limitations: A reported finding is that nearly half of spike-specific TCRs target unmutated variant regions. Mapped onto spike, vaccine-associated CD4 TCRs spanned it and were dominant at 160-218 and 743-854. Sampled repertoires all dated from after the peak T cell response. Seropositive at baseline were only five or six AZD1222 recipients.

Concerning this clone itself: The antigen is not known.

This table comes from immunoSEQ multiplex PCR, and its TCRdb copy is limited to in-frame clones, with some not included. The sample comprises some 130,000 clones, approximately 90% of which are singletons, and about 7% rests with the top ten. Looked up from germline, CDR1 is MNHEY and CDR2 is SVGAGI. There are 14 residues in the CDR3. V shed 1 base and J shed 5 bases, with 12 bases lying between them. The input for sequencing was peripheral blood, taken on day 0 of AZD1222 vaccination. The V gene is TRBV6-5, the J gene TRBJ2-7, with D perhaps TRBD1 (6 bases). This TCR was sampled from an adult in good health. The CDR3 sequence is CASSYFDRFHEQYF. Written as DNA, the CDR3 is TGTGCCAGCAGTTACTTTGACAGGTTCCACGAGCAGTACTTC.